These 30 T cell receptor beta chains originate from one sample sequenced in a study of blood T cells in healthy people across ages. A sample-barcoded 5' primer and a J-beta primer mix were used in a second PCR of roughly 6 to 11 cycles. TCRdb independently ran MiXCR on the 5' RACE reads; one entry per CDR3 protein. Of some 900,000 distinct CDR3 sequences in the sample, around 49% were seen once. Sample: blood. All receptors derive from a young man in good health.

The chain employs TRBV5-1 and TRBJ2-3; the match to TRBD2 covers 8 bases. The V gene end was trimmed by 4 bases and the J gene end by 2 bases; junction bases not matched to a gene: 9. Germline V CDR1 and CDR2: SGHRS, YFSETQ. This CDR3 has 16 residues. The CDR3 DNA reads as TGCGCCAGCAGCAGAGCGGGAGATATCGACACAGATACGCAGTATTTT. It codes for CASSRAGDIDTDTQYF. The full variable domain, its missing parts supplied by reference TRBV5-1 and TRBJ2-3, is KAGVTQTPRYLIKTRGQQVTLSCSPISGHRSVSWYQQTPGQGLQFLFEYFSETQRNKGNFPGRFSGRQFSNSRSEMNVSTLELGDSALYLCASSRAGDIDTDTQYFGPGTRLTVL.

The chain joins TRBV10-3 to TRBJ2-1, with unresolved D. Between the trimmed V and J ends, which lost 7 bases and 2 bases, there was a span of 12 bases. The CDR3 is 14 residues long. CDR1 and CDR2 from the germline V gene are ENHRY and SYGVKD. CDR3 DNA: TGTGCCATCACCCCCGACCAGACCTACAATGAGCAGTTCTTC. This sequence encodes CAITPDQTYNEQFF.

This CDR3 reads CASSVEGGSGYTF. In DNA, the CDR3 is TGTGCCAGCAGCGTAGAGGGGGGGAGCGGCTACACCTTC. The chain uses TRBV9 and TRBJ1-2; perhaps TRBD1 as D (6 bases). The CDR3 totals 13 residues. V was shortened by 0 bases and J by 8 bases, with 11 bases between the two germline ends. Germline V gene lookup returns CDR1 SGDLS and CDR2 YYNGEE.

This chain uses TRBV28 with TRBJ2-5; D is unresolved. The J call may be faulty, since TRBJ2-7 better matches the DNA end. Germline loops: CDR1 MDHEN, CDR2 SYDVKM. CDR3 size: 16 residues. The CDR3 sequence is CASSLLAGASRSEQYF. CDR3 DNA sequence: TGTGCCAGCAGTTTATTGGCAGGCGCCAGCAGAAGCGAGCAGTACTTC.

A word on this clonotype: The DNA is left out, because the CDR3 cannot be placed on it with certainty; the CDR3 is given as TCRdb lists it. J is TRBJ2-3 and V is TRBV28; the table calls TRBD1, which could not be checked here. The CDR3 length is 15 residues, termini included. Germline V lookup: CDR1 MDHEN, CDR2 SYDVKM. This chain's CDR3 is CASSLAFGAADTQYF.

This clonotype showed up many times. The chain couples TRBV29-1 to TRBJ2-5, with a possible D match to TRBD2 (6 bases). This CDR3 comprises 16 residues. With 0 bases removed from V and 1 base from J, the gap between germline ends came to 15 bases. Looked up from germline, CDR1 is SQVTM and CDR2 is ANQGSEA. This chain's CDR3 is CSVEDLARGSQETQYF. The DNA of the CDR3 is TGCAGCGTTGAAGATCTTGCGCGGGGAAGCCAAGAGACCCAGTACTTC.

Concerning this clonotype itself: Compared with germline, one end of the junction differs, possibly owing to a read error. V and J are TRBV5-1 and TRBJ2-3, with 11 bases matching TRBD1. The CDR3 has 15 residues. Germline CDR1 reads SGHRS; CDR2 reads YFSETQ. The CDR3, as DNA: TGTGCCAGCAGCGGGGGACAGGGGGGCACAGATACGCAGTATTTT. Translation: CASSGGQGGTDTQYF.

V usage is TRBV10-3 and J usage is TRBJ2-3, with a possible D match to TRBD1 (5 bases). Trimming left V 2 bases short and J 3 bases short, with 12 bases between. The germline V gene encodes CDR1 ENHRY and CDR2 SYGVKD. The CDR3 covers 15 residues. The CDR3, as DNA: TGTGCCATCAGTGAGAGTACCCCAGGGACAGATACGCAGTATTTT. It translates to CAISESTPGTDTQYF.

The CDR3 DNA reads TGCAGTGCCGCAGGGACAGGGAGTGAAAAACTGTTTTTT. This gives the protein CSAAGTGSEKLFF. The chain joins TRBV20-1 to TRBJ1-4, with 9 bases that match TRBD1. This CDR3 comprises 13 residues. Germline assignment: CDR1 DFQATT and CDR2 SNEGSKA (reference sequence). J gave up 7 bases and V 6 bases, and 6 bases lay outside the gene matches.

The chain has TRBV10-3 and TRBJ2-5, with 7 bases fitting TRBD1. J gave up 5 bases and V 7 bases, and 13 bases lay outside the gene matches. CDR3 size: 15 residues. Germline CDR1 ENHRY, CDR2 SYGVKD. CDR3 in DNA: TGTGCCATCAAAAGGGACAGCGCAGGAGGCGAGACCCAGTACTTC. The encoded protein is CAIKRDSAGGETQYF.

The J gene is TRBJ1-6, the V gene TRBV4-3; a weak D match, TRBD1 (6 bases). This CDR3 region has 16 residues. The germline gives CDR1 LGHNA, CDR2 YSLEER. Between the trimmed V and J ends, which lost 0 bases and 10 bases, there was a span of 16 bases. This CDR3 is CASSQEGGRVKSPLHF. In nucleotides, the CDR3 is TGCGCCAGCAGCCAAGAGGGGGGCAGGGTTAAGTCACCCCTCCACTTT.

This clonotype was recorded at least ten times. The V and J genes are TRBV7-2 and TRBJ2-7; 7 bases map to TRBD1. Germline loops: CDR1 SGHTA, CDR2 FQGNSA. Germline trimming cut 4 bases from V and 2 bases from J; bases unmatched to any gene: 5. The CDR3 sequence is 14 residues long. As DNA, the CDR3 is TGTGCCAGCAGCTCAAGACAGGGTCCCTACGAGCAGTACTTC. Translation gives CASSSRQGPYEQYF. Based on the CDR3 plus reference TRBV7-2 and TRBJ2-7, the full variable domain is GAGVSQSPSNKVTEKGKDVELRCDPISGHTALYWYRQSLGQGLEFLIYFQGNSAPDKSGLPSDRFSAERTGGSVSTLTIQRTQQEDSAVYLCASSSRQGPYEQYFGPGTRLTVT.

Here the CDR3 DNA reads TGCAGTGCTAGAGACCCTGTGGGGGTAGCGGGGGTCTATGAGCAGTTCTTC. It yields the protein CSARDPVGVAGVYEQFF. This chain links TRBV20-1 with TRBJ2-1, with 9 bases aligning to TRBD2. Looked up from germline, CDR1 is DFQATT and CDR2 is SNEGSKA (reference sequence). J lost 8 bases, V lost 0 bases, and 14 bases had no gene match. This CDR3 comprises 17 residues.

The CDR3 here is CASTTSLVAGEIDEQYF. The DNA for the CDR3 is TGTGCCAGCACGACAAGCCTAGTGGCGGGAGAAATCGACGAGCAGTACTTC. The chain combines TRBV7-2 with TRBJ2-7; 7 bases agree with TRBD2. V shed 7 bases and J 5 bases; nucleotides not matched to a gene: 20. The CDR3 runs 17 residues. Germline CDR1 SGHTA, CDR2 FQGNSA.

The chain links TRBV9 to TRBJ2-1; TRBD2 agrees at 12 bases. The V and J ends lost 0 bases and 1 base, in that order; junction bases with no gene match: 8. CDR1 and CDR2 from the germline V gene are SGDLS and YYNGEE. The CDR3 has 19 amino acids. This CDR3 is CASSVASGGADGSYNEQFF. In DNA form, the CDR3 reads TGTGCCAGCAGCGTAGCTAGCGGGGGGGCCGACGGTTCCTACAATGAGCAGTTCTTC.

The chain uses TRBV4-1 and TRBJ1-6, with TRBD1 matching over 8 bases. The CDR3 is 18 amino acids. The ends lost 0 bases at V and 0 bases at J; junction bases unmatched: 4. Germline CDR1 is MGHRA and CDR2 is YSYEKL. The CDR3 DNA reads TGCGCCAGCAGCCAAGATTTAACAGGGGGCTCCTATAATTCACCCCTCCACTTT. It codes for CASSQDLTGGSYNSPLHF.

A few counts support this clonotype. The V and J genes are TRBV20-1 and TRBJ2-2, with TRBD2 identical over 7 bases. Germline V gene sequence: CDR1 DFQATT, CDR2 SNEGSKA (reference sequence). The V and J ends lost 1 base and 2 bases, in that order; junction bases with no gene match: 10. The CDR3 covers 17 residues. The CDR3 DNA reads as TGCAGTGCTAGAGGCCCTGGGGGGGTCGGTAACACCGGGGAGCTGTTTTTT. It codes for CSARGPGGVGNTGELFF.

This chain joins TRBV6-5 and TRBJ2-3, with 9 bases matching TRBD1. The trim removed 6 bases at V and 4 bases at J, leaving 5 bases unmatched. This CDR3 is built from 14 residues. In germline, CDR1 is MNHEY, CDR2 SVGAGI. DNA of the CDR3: TGTGCCAGCAGAAGGGACAGGGAGGCAGATACGCAGTATTTT. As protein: CASRRDREADTQYF.

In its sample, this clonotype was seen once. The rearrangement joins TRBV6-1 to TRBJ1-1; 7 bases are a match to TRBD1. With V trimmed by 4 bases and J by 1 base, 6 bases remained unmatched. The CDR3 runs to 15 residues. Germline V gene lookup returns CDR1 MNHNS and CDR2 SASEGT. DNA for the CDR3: TGTGCCAGCAGTGTTGGACAGGCCCCGAACACTGAAGCTTTCTTT. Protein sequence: CASSVGQAPNTEAFF.

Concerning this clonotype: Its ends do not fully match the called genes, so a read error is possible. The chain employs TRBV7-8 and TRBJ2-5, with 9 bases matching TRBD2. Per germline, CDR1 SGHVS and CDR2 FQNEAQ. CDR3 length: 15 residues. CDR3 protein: CASSVAGATQETRYF. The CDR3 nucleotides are TGTGCCAGCAGCGTAGCGGGGGCCACTCAAGAGACCCGGTACTTC.

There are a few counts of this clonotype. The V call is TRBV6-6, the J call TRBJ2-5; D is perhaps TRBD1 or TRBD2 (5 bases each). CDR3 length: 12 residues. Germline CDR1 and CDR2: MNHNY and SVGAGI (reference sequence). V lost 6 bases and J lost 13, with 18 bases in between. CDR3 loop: CASSPEPGRSYF. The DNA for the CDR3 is TGTGCCAGCAGCCCCGAACCGGGACGTTCGTACTTC.

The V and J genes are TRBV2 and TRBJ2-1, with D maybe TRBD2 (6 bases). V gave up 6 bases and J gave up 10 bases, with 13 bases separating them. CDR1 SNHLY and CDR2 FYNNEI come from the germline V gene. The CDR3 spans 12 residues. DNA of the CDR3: TGTGCCAGCAGGGACGCGGGGCAGGAGCAGTTCTTC. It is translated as CASRDAGQEQFF.

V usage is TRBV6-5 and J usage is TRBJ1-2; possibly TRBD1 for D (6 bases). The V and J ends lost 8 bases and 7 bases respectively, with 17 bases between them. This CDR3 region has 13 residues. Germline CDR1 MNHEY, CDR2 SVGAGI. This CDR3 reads CASCQGQSVGYTF. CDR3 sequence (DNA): TGTGCCAGCTGTCAAGGACAGTCTGTTGGCTACACCTTC.

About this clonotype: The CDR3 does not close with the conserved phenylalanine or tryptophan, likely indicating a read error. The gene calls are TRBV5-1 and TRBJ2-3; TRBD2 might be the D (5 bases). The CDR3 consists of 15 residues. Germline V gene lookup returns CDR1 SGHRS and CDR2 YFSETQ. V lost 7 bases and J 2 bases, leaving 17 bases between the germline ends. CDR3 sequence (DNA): TGCGCCAGCTACCCAACGGGAAGATCCACAGATACGCAGTATTAT. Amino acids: CASYPTGRSTDTQYY.

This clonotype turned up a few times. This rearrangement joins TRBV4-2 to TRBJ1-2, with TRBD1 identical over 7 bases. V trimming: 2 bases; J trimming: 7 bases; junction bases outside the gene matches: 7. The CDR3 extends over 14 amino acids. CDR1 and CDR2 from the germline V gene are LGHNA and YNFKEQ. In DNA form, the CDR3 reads TGTGCCAGCAGCCAAACCGACAGGGTGTCTGGCTACACCTTC. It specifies CASSQTDRVSGYTF.

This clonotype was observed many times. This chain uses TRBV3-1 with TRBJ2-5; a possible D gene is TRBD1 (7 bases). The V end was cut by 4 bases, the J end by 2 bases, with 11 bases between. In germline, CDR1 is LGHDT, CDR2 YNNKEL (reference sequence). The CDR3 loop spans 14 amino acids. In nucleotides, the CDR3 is TGTGCCAGCAGCCCAGGGGGGTCTCAAGAGACCCAGTACTTC. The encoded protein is CASSPGGSQETQYF.

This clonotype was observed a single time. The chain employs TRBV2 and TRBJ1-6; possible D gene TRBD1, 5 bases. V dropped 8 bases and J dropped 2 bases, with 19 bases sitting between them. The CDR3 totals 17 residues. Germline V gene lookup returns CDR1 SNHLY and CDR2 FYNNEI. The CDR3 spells CASGAPGTDPYNSPLHF. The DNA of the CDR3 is TGTGCCAGCGGTGCCCCCGGGACGGATCCCTATAATTCACCCCTCCACTTT.

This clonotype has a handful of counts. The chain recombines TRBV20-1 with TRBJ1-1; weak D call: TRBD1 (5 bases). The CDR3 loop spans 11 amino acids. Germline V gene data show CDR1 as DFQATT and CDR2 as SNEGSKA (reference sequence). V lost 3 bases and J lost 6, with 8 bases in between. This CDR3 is CSARRGAEAFF. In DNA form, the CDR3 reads TGCAGTGCTAGGAGGGGTGCTGAAGCTTTCTTT.

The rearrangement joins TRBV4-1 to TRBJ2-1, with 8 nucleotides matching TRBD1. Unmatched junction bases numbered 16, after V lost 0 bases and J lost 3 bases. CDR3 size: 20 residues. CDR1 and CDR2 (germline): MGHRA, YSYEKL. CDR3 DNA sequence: TGCGCCAGCAGCCAAGATCAAGGGTTAGCCCGGGACAGGTACTACAATGAGCAGTTCTTC. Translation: CASSQDQGLARDRYYNEQFF.

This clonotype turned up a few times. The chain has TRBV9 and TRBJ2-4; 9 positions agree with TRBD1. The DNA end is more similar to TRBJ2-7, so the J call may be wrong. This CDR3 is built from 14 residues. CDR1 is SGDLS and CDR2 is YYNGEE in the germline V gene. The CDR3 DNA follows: TGTGCCAGCAGCCTCTGGGACAGGGACTCCGAGCAGTACTTC. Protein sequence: CASSLWDRDSEQYF.